This T cell receptor beta chain was found in a study of shared clonotypes between healthy human individuals. Produced via immunoSEQ multiplex PCR; TCRdb's table is partial and in-frame only. Among about 2.3 million clones listed, around 92% were seen once. Germline V lookup: CDR1 SGHRS, CDR2 YFSETQ. Trimming left V 2 bases short and J 1 base short, with 9 bases between. This CDR3 region has 15 residues. Sample: naive CD4+ T cells from PBMCs. Subset of the sample: CD45RA+ positively selected. The clonotype originates from a man aged 18 to 30 in good health. Some clones in this sample may be carry-over from other donors' samples. This chain uses TRBV5-1 with TRBJ2-2; no clear D gene. The CDR3 here is CASSFPRQNTGELFF. The CDR3 coding sequence is TGCGCCAGCAGCTTTCCACGACAGAACACCGGGGAGCTGTTTTTT.